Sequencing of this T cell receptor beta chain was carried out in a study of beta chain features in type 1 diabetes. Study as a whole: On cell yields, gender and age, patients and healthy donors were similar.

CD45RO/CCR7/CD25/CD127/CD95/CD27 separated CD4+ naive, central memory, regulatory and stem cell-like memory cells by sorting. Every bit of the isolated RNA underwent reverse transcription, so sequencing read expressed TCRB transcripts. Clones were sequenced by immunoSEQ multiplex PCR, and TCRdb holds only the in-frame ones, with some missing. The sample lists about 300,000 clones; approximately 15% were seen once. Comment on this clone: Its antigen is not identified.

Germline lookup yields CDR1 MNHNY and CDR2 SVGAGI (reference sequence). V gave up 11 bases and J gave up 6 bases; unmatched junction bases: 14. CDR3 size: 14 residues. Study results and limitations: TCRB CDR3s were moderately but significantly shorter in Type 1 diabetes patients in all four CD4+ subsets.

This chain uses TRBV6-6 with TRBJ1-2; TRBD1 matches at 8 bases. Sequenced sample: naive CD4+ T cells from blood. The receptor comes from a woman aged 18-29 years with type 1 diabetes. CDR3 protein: CAASRGHGGDGYTF. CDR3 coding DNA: TGTGCCGCATCCAGGGGGCACGGTGGAGATGGCTACACCTTC.